In its sample, the clone carrying this T cell receptor (beta chain) was seen many times. Antigen specificity is unknown. This entry is derived from a study of T-cell reconstitution after alpha-beta-depleted transplantation in children. The study, taken as a whole, reports: The origin of high day-60 TCRbeta diversity in some patients lay in surviving recipient T cells and thymic progenitors. Several hundred expanded graft clones reportedly were the source of alpha-beta T cells about two months after transplant. Diversity and T-cell counts at one year after transplant derived mostly from new T cells.

From germline, CDR1 is DFQATT and CDR2 SNEGSKA (reference sequence). The CDR3 is made up of 15 amino acids. V lost 4 bases and J 6 bases, leaving 19 bases between the germline ends. Unique molecular identifiers were incorporated into the prepared TCRbeta library. TCRdb used MiXCR to reprocess the PCR reads, holding one entry per CDR3 protein. Among 600,000 to 700,000 distinct CDR3 sequences listed, less than 15% were seen once. The TCR originated in a girl aged 2 to 9 with congenital amegakaryocytic thrombocytopenia, due to receive a stem cell transplant. The chain carries TRBV20-1 and TRBJ2-1; no clear D. The source was PBMCs, collected before TCRalphabeta/CD19-depleted stem cell transplant. DNA for the CDR3: TGCAGTGCTACCGACGCGGTTCTCGGAGTCAATGAGCAGTTCTTC. Its protein product is CSATDAVLGVNEQFF.